This T cell receptor (beta chain) is drawn from a study of shared clonotypes between healthy human individuals. Study-level background: The composition of the donors was a couple of women and three men aged 18 to 49. Every donor yielded three CD4 naive, three CD4 memory, two CD8 naive and one CD8 memory plate.

Data came from immunoSEQ multiplex PCR; TCRdb stores just in-frame clones and leaves some out. The sample contains more than 1,200,000 clones, about 98.5% of which appear only once. A remark on this clone: Its specificity is unknown.

Notes on the study in general: In several donors, around 4.8% of naive CD4 clonotypes appeared in common. Naive subsets usually exceeded memory subsets in estimated richness.

This CDR3 has 16 amino acids. The V and J ends lost 8 bases and 10 bases, in that order; junction bases with no gene match: 17. Germline V gene data show CDR1 as MNHEY and CDR2 as SMNVEV (reference sequence). The TCR sequence derives from a man under 40 in good health. The sample taken for sequencing was naive CD4+ T cells sorted from blood. Noted subset: CD45RA+ positively selected. The chain has TRBV27 and TRBJ2-6, with 7 nucleotides matching TRBD2. CDR3 bases: TGTGCCAGCGGCAAAACCAACGGACGGACTAGGAACGTCCTGACTTTC. Translation: CASGKTNGRTRNVLTF.